Below are 9 T cell receptor beta chains sequenced from a single sample in a study of cytomegalovirus exposure and HLA in healthy donors. Using immunoSEQ multiplex PCR, the repertoire was profiled, and TCRdb retains in-frame clones only, with some absent. The sample shows approximately 200,000 clones, around 80% of them seen only once. Specimen: PBMCs. These receptors all come from a woman in her twenties or thirties in good health and CMV-seronegative.

The J gene is TRBJ2-2, the V gene TRBV5-1, with a tentative D call TRBD2 (6 bases). The germline gives CDR1 SGHRS, CDR2 YFSETQ. The V and J ends lost 0 bases and 2 bases respectively, with 11 bases between them. The CDR3 extends over 16 amino acids. DNA for the CDR3: TGCGCCAGCAGCTTGGCACTAGCAGTCAACACCGGGGAGCTGTTTTTT. Its translation is CASSLALAVNTGELFF.

This clone was counted at least ten times. The rearrangement joins TRBV28 to TRBJ1-2, with D hard to call. The germline CDR1 and CDR2 sequences are MDHEN and SYDVKM. Trimming removed 0 bases at V and 8 bases at J, with 13 bases between. The CDR3 length is 14 residues. In nucleotides, the CDR3 is TGTGCCAGCAGTTTATGGGGCAAGGCGATAGGCTACACCTTC. Encoded protein: CASSLWGKAIGYTF.

The V call is TRBV9, the J call TRBJ2-1, with D unresolved. V was shortened by 0 bases and J by 5 bases, with 9 bases between the two germline ends. CDR3 length: 14 amino acids. Looked up from germline, CDR1 is SGDLS and CDR2 is YYNGEE. The DNA for the CDR3 is TGTGCCAGCAGCGTAGATCCGTCTGACAATGAGCAGTTCTTC. It encodes CASSVDPSDNEQFF. Variable domain in full (rest from reference TRBV9 and TRBJ2-1): DSGVTQTPKHLITATGQRVTLRCSPRSGDLSVYWYQQSLDQGLQFLIQYYNGEERAKGNILERFSAQQFPDLHSELNLSSLELGDSALYFCASSVDPSDNEQFFGPGTRLTVL.

The V call is TRBV27, the J call TRBJ1-6, with TRBD1 as a possible D gene (6 bases). Germline V gives CDR1 MNHEY, CDR2 SMNVEV (reference sequence). The V end was cut by 7 bases, the J end by 7 bases, with 17 bases between. CDR3 length: 15 residues. In DNA, the CDR3 is TGTGCCAGCATGGCTACAGGGATTCCAAATTCACCCCTCCACTTT. Its protein product is CASMATGIPNSPLHF.

This chain uses TRBV30 with TRBJ1-5, with 9 bases matching TRBD1. J lost 6 bases, V lost 2 bases, and 8 bases had no gene match. CDR1 is GTSNPN, CDR2 SVGIG, per germline (reference sequence). The CDR3 loop spans 15 amino acids. The CDR3 bases are TGTGCCTGGAGTTTCCCCGACAGGGGGGGTCAGCCCCAGCATTTT. Amino acid sequence: CAWSFPDRGGQPQHF.

V usage is TRBV5-6 and J usage is TRBJ1-4; TRBD1 is a possible D gene (5 bases). CDR1 SGHDT and CDR2 YYEEEE come from the germline V gene. The CDR3 is made up of 18 amino acids. Between the trimmed V and J ends, which lost 3 bases and 0 bases, there was a span of 18 bases. The CDR3 bases are TGTGCCAGCAGCTCATGGGGCGATCGGCGAGCAACTAATGAAAAACTGTTTTTT. Its protein product is CASSSWGDRRATNEKLFF.

This sequence joins TRBV18 and TRBJ1-1; TRBD1 agrees at 7 bases. The CDR3 extends over 15 amino acids. The ends lost 1 base at V and 5 bases at J; junction bases unmatched: 7. Germline V gene data show CDR1 as KGHSH and CDR2 as LQKENI. The CDR3 region has the DNA TGTGCCAGCTCACCACTCCGGGACAGTCGTACTGAAGCTTTCTTT. As protein: CASSPLRDSRTEAFF.

The V call is TRBV29-1, the J call TRBJ2-2; D possibly corresponds to TRBD1 (5 bases). CDR1 and CDR2 (germline): SQVTM, ANQGSEA. This CDR3 is 11 amino acids long. V gave up 6 bases and J gave up 5 bases, with 7 bases separating them. CDR3 protein: CSVQGTGELFF. The CDR3 DNA is TGCAGCGTGCAGGGTACCGGGGAGCTGTTTTTT.

Notes on this clone: Other DNA sequences from this sample encode an identical CDR3 as well. This chain links TRBV2 with TRBJ2-7; D is possibly TRBD2 (6 bases). The CDR3 contains 15 residues. Trimming shortened V by 3 bases and J by 2 bases, and 14 bases separated the two germline ends. Germline V gene sequence: CDR1 SNHLY, CDR2 FYNNEI. CDR3 residues: CASSDGGAGAYEQYF. CDR3 nucleotide sequence: TGTGCCAGCAGTGATGGAGGGGCGGGCGCCTACGAGCAGTACTTC.